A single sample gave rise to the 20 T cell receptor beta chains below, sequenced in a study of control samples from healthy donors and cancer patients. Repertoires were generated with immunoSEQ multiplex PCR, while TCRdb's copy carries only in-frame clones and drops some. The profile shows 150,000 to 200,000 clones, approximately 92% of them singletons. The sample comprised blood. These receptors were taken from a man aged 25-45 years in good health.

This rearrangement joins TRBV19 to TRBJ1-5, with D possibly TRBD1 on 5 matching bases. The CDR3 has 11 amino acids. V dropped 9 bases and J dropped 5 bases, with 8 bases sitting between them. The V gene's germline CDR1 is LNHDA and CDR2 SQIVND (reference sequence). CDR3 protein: CARRGDQPQHF. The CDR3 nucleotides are TGTGCCAGGAGAGGGGATCAGCCCCAGCATTTT.

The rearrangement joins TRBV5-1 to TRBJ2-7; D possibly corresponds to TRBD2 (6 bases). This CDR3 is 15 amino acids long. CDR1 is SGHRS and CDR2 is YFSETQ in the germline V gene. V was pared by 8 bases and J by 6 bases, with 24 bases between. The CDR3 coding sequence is TGCGCCAGTACCCCAGTTGGGCGGGGTTTACGCGAGCAGTACTTC. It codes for CASTPVGRGLREQYF.

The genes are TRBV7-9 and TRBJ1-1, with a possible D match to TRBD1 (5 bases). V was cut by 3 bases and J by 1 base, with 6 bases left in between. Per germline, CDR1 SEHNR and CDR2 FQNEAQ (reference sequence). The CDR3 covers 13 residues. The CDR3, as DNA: TGTGCCAGCAGCTTTGGGGGGAACACTGAAGCTTTCTTT. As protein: CASSFGGNTEAFF.

For the CDR3, the DNA is TGTGCCAGCAGCCCCGCCGGGGGAGGGATGACCAACAATGAGCAGTTCTTC. It is translated as CASSPAGGGMTNNEQFF. V gene TRBV4-2 combines with J gene TRBJ2-1; 7 nucleotides match TRBD2. The CDR3 is made up of 17 amino acids. Germline V gene data show CDR1 as LGHNA and CDR2 as YNFKEQ. The junction had 14 bases not matched to a gene; V was cut back by 4 bases and J by 5 bases.

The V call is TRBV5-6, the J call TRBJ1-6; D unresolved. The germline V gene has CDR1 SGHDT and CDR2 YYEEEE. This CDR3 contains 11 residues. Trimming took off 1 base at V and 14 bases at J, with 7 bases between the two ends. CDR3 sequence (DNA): TGTGCCAGCAGCTTGAAGGAGACCCTCCACTTT. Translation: CASSLKETLHF.

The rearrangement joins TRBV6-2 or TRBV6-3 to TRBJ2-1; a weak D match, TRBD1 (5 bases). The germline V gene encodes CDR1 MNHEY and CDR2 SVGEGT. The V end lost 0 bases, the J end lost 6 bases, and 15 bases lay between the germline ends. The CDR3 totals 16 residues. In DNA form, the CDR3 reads TGTGCCAGCAGTTACTCCCCAGGGTTAGGTAGCAATGAGCAGTTCTTC. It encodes CASSYSPGLGSNEQFF.

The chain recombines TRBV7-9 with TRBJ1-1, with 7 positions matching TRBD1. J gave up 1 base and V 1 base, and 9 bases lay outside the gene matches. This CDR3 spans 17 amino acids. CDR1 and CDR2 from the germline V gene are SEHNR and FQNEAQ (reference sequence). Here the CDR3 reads CASSLVDRAYRNTEAFF. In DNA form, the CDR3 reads TGTGCCAGCAGCTTAGTCGACAGGGCTTATCGGAACACTGAAGCTTTCTTT.

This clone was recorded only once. The CDR3 nucleotides read TGCGCCAGCACCAGCAGGACTAGCGGGGGGACCGGGGAGCTGTTTTTT. This codes for CASTSRTSGGTGELFF. The rearrangement joins TRBV5-1 to TRBJ2-2; 14 bases fit TRBD2. There are 16 residues in the CDR3. V dropped 6 bases and J dropped 5; count of bases not matched to a gene: 6. CDR1 is SGHRS and CDR2 is YFSETQ in the germline V gene.

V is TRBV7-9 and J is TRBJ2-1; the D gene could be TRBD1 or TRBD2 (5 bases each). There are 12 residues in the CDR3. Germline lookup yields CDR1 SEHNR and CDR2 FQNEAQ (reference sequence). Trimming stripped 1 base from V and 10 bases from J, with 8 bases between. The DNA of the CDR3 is TGTGCCAGCAGCTTAGTAGGGACCGAGCAGTTCTTC. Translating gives CASSLVGTEQFF.

CDR3 DNA sequence: TGTGCCAGCAGGAAAGAAACCTACTATGGCTACACCTTC. It encodes CASRKETYYGYTF. The chain employs TRBV6-5 and TRBJ1-2; D remains ambiguous. This CDR3 spans 13 amino acids. Germline CDR1 and CDR2: MNHEY and SVGAGI. V lost 6 bases and J 3 bases, leaving 11 bases between the germline ends.

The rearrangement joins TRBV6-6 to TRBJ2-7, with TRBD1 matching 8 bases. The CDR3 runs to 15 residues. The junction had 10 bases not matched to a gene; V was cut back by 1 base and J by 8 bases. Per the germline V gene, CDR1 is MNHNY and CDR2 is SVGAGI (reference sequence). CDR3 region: CASSYFGTGPPQQYF. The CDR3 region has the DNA TGTGCCAGCAGTTACTTCGGGACAGGTCCCCCTCAGCAGTACTTC.

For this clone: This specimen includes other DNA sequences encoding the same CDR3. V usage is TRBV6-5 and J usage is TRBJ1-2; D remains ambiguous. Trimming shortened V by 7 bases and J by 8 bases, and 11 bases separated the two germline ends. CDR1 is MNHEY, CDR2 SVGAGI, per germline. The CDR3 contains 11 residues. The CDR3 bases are TGTGCCAGCACCGAGGTGGGCGGCTACACCTTC. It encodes CASTEVGGYTF.

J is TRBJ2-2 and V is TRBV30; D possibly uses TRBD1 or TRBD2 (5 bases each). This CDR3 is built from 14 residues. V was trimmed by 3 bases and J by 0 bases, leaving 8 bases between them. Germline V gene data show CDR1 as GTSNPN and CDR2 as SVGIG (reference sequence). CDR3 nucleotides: TGTGCCTGGAGCCGGGGCGCGAACACCGGGGAGCTGTTTTTT. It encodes CAWSRGANTGELFF.

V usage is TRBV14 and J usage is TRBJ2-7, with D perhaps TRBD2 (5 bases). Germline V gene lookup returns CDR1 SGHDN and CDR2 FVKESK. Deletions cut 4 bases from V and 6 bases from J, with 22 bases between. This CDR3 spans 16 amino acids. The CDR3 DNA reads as TGTGCCAGCAGCCGTACCCAAGGACTGAACCCTACCGAGCAGTACTTC. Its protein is CASSRTQGLNPTEQYF.

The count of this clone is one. The CDR3 region has the DNA TGTGCCAGCAGTCGGGACAGCCAAGAGACCCAGTACTTC. Encoded protein: CASSRDSQETQYF. The rearrangement links TRBV2 to TRBJ2-5, with 7 positions matching TRBD1. The V gene end was trimmed by 5 bases and the J gene end by 1 base; junction bases not matched to a gene: 1. This CDR3 spans 13 amino acids. Germline V gives CDR1 SNHLY, CDR2 FYNNEI. The full variable domain, in which reference TRBV2 and TRBJ2-5 provide the parts outside the CDR3, is EPEVTQTPSHQVTQMGQEVILRCVPISNHLYFYWYRQILGQKVEFLVSFYNNEISEKSEIFDDQFSVERPDGSNFTLKIRSTKLEDSAMYFCASSRDSQETQYFGPGTRLLVL.

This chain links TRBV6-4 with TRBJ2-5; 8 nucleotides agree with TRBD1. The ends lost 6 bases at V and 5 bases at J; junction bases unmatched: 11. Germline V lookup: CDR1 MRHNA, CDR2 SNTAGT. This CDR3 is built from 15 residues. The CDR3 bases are TGTGCCAGCAGCCCTTCAGGGGGCTTAGGGGAGACCCAGTACTTC. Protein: CASSPSGGLGETQYF.

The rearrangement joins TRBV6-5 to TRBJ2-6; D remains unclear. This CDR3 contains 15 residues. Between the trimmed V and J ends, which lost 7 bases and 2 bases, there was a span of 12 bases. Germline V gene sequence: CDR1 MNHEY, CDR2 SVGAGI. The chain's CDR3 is CASNPVEAGANVLTF. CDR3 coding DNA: TGTGCCAGCAATCCCGTAGAGGCTGGGGCCAACGTCCTGACTTTC.

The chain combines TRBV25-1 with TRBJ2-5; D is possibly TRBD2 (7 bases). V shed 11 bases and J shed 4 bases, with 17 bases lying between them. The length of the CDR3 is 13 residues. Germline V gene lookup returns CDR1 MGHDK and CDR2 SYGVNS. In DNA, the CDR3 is TGTGCCGCTGGTGGGGGGGCTGGAGAGACCCAGTACTTC. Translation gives CAAGGGAGETQYF.

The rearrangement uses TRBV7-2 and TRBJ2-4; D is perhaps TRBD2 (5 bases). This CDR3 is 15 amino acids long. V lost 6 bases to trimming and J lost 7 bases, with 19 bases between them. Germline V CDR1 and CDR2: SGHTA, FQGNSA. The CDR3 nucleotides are TGTGCCAGCAGTCCGACCTCGTCCGGGGTGAACATTCAGTACTTC. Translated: CASSPTSSGVNIQYF.

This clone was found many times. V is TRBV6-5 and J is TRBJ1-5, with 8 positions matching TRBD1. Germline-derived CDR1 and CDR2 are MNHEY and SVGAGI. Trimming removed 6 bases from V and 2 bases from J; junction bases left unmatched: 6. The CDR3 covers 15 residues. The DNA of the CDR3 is TGTGCCAGCAGCCGACAGGGGAAGGGCAATCAGCCCCAGCATTTT. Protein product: CASSRQGKGNQPQHF.